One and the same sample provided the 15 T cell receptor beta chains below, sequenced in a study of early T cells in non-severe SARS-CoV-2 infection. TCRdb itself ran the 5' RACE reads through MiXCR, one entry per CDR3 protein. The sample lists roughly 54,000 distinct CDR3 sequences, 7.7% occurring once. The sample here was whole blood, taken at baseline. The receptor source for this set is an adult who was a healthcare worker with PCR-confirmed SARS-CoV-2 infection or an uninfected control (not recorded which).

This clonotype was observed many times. CDR3 nucleotides: TGTGCCAGCAGTTCTCGGGGGACCCAGTACTTC. As protein: CASSSRGTQYF. The chain recombines TRBV6-2 or TRBV6-3 with TRBJ2-5; possibly TRBD2 for D (5 bases). There are 11 residues in the CDR3. V was cut by 4 bases and J by 7 bases, with 7 bases left in between. Per germline, CDR1 MNHEY and CDR2 SVGEGT.

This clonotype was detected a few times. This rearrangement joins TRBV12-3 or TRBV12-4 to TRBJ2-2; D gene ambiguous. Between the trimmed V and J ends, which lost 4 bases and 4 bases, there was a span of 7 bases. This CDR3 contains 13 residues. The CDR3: CASSSTLTGELFF. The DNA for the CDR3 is TGTGCCAGCAGTTCCACCCTCACCGGGGAGCTGTTTTTT.

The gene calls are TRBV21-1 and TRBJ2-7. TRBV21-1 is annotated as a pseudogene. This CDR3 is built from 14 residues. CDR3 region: CASSKKFMTYEQYF. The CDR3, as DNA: TGTGCCAGCAGCAAAAAGTTTATGACCTACGAGCAGTACTTC.

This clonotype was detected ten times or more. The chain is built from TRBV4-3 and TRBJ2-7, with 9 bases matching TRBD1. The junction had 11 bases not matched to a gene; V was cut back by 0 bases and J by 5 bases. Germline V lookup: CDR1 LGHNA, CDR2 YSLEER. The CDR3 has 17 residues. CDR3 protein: CASSQDGGGTGSDEQYF. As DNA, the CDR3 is TGCGCCAGCAGCCAAGATGGAGGAGGGACAGGGTCTGACGAGCAGTACTTC.

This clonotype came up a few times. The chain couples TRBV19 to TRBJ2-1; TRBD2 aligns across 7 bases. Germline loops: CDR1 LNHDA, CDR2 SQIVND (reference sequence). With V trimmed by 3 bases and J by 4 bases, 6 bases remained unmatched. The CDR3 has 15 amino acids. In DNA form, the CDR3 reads TGTGCCAGTAGTATTTTGGCAGCGGGGTACAATGAGCAGTTCTTC. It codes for CASSILAAGYNEQFF.

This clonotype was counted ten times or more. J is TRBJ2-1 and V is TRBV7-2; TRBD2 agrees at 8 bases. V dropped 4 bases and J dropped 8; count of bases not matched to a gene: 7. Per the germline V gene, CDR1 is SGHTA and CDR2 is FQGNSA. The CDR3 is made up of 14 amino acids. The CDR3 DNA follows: TGTGCCAGCAGCTCGGTTTACGGGGGGGATGAGCAGTTCTTC. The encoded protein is CASSSVYGGDEQFF.

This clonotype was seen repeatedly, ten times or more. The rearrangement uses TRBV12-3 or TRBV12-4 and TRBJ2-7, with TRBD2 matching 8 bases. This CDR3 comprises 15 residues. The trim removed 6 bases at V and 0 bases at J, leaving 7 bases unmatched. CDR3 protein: CASSPTSVSSYEQYF. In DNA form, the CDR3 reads TGTGCCAGCAGCCCGACTAGCGTAAGCTCCTACGAGCAGTACTTC.

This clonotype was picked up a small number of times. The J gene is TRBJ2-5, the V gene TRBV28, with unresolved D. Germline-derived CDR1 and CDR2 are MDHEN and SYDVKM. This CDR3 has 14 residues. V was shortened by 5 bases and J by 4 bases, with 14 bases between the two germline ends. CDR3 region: CASSLNGLRETQYF. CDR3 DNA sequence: TGTGCCAGCAGTCTCAATGGGCTACGAGAGACCCAGTACTTC. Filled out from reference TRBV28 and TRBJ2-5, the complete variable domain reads DVKVTQSSRYLVKRTGEKVFLECVQDMDHENMFWYRQDPGLGLRLIYFSYDVKMKEKGDIPEGYSVSREKKERFSLILESASTNQTSMYLCASSLNGLRETQYFGPGTRLLVL.

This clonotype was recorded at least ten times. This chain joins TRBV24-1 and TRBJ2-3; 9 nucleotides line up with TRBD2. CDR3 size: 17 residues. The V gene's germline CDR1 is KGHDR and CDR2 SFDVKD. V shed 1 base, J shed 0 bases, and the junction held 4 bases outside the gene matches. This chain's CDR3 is CATSDLAGLASTDTQYF. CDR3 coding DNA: TGTGCCACCAGTGATTTAGCGGGACTAGCTAGCACAGATACGCAGTATTTT.

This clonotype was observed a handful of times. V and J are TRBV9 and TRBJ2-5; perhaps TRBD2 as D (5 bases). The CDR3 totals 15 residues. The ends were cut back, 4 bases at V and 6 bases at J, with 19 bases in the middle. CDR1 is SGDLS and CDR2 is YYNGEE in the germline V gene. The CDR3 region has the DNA TGTGCCAGCAGCCAAGACTATCATTTCGTAAAGACCCAGTACTTC. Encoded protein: CASSQDYHFVKTQYF.

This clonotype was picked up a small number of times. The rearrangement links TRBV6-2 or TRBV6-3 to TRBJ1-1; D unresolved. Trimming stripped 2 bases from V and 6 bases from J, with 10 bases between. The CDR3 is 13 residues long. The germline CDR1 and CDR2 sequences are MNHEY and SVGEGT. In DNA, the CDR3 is TGTGCCAGCAGTTACATTCCCTCCGCTGAAGCTTTCTTT. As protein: CASSYIPSAEAFF.

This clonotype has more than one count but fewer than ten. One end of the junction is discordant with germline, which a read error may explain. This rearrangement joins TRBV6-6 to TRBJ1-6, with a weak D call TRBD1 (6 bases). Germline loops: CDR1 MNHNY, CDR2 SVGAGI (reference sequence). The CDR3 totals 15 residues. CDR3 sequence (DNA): TGTGCCAGCAGTTACGAGCGACAGGATTATTCACCCCTCCATTTT. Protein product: CASSYERQDYSPLHF.

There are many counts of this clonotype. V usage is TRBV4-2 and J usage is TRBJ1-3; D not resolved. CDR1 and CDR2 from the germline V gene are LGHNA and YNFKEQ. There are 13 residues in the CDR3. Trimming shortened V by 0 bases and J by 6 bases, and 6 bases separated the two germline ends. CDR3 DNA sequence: TGTGCCAGCAGCCAAGAAATTGCAAACACCATATATTTT. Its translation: CASSQEIANTIYF.

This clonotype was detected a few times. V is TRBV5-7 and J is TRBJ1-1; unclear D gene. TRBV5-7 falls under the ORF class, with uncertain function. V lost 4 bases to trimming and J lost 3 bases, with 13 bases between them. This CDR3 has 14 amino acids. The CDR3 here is CASSPLRNDTEAFF. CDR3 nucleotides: TGTGCCAGCAGCCCCCTTAGGAACGACACTGAAGCTTTCTTT.

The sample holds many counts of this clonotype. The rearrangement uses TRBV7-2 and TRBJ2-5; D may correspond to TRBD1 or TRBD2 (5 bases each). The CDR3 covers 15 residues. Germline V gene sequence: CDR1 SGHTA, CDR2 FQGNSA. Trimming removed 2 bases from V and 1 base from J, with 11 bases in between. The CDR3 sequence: CASSLTLGTQETQYF. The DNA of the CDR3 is TGTGCCAGCAGCTTAACTCTAGGGACCCAAGAGACCCAGTACTTC.